This T cell receptor beta chain was recovered during a study of response to subunit inactivated influenza vaccine. Study-wide points: That few new T cells are recruited by each seasonal influenza vaccination was the authors' suggestion.

TCRdb fed the RT-PCR reads into MiXCR, producing one record per CDR3 protein. The sample holds 500,000 to 600,000 distinct CDR3 sequences, approximately 15% seen once. Of note for this clonotype: Antigen unknown.

Deletions cut 7 bases from V and 7 bases from J, with 17 bases between. Germline CDR1 and CDR2: DFQATT and SNEGSKA (reference sequence). This CDR3 contains 12 residues. The sequence came from a man between 50 and 70 years old who received an inactivated influenza vaccine. The sequenced sample was CD4+ T cells sorted from PBMCs, obtained roughly 24 months after vaccination. J is TRBJ2-7 and V is TRBV20-1, with D perhaps TRBD2 (7 bases). The CDR3 is CSGQAGGREQYF. For the CDR3, the DNA is TGCAGTGGTCAAGCCGGGGGGCGGGAGCAGTACTTC.